This paragraph reports one T cell receptor beta chain. Its antigen is as yet unknown. Libraries were prepared by immunoSEQ multiplex PCR; TCRdb keeps only in-frame clonotypes and omits some of them. The sample includes roughly 4,300 clones, about 25% of them seen just once. The data are from a study of T cells in localized non-small cell lung cancer. Broader study findings: Overall survival was longer when the density of T cells in the blood was higher. In adjacent lung, a median roughly 57 of the top 100 tumor clones were found. Tumor showed lower T cell clonality than uninvolved adjacent lung, where it was highest.

The receptor's source is a male donor aged 60 or over with stage I lung adenocarcinoma. This material consisted of lung tumor tissue, taken before any cancer treatment.

The DNA for the CDR3 is TGTGCCAGCAGTTCCCCGGGACAGGTATTTGGCAATCAGCCCCAGCATTTT. Translating it yields CASSSPGQVFGNQPQHF. The V call is TRBV6-9, the J call TRBJ1-5, with 8 bases that match TRBD1. The junction had 10 bases not matched to a gene; V was cut back by 4 bases and J by 2 bases. CDR1 is MNHGY, CDR2 SVAAGI, per germline. The CDR3 totals 17 residues.